This is a list of T cell receptor beta chains from one sample in a study of Graves' ophthalmopathy and Graves' hyperthyroidism. A single record per CDR3 protein comes from TCRdb applying MiXCR to the multiplex PCR reads. The sample shows over a million distinct CDR3 sequences, 35% to 40% of them seen only once. The sequenced material came from peripheral blood or thyroid tissue (not recorded which). The receptors were gathered from an adult man with Graves' hyperthyroidism. Each CDR3 is given with its conserved first and last residue. The order of the fields is clone size, D gene, V gene, J gene, CDR3 protein, CDR3 DNA. The D gene is left open where the match is weak. Clone size is given for some rows only: seen once, a few or many times, or a class if the clone is expanded.

clone_size: few
d_call: TRBD1
v_call: TRBV20-1
j_call: TRBJ2-7
cdr3_aa: CSARDSRGQGLYEQYF
cdr3_nt: TGCAGTGCTAGAGATTCTCGCGGACAGGGCCTCTACGAGCAGTACTTC

clone_size: many
d_call: .
v_call: TRBV7-9
j_call: TRBJ2-7
cdr3_aa: CASSPKGPSYEQYF
cdr3_nt: TGTGCCAGCAGCCCTAAGGGCCCCTCCTACGAGCAGTACTTC

clone_size: many
d_call: .
v_call: TRBV29-1
j_call: TRBJ2-2
cdr3_aa: CSVEAASRTGELFF
cdr3_nt: TGCAGCGTTGAAGCTGCGAGTCGCACCGGGGAGCTGTTTTTT

clone_size: few
d_call: .
v_call: TRBV29-1
j_call: TRBJ1-2
cdr3_aa: CSVVGGSGYTF
cdr3_nt: TGCAGCGTTGTCGGGGGTTCTGGCTACACCTTC

clone_size: .
d_call: TRBD1
v_call: TRBV10-3
j_call: TRBJ2-2
cdr3_aa: CAINDDRGLDTGELSW
cdr3_nt: TGTGCCATCAACGATGACAGGGGGCTAGACACCGGGGAGCTGTCTTGG

clone_size: .
d_call: TRBD1
v_call: TRBV10-2
j_call: TRBJ1-1
cdr3_aa: CASSESGQVRTEAFF
cdr3_nt: TGCGCCAGCAGTGAGTCGGGACAGGTACGGACTGAAGCTTTCTTT

clone_size: .
d_call: TRBD2
v_call: TRBV5-1
j_call: TRBJ2-7
cdr3_aa: CASSPRTSGSFEQYF
cdr3_nt: TGCGCCAGCAGCCCAAGGACTAGCGGGAGTTTCGAGCAGTACTTC

clone_size: few
d_call: TRBD1
v_call: TRBV29-1
j_call: TRBJ2-7
cdr3_aa: CSVVEGQTGTEQYF
cdr3_nt: TGCAGCGTGGTTGAGGGACAGACCGGCACCGAGCAGTACTTC

clone_size: few
d_call: TRBD2
v_call: TRBV7-2
j_call: TRBJ2-7
cdr3_aa: CASSDLAGSAYEQYF
cdr3_nt: TGTGCCAGCAGTGATCTAGCGGGATCAGCCTACGAGCAGTACTTC

clone_size: few
d_call: .
v_call: TRBV4-3
j_call: TRBJ2-2
cdr3_aa: CASSQVSGRELFF
cdr3_nt: TGCGCCAGCAGCCAAGTGAGCGGCAGGGAGCTGTTTTTT

clone_size: .
d_call: TRBD1
v_call: TRBV12-3/TRBV12-4
j_call: TRBJ2-7
cdr3_aa: CASSFRASGTGVEQYF
cdr3_nt: TGTGCCAGCAGTTTCCGTGCTAGTGGGACAGGGGTCGAGCAGTACTTC

clone_size: few
d_call: TRBD1
v_call: TRBV6-5
j_call: TRBJ1-6
cdr3_aa: CASRTGQADFPHF
cdr3_nt: TGTGCCAGCAGGACGGGACAGGCGGACTTTCCCCACTTT

clone_size: few
d_call: .
v_call: TRBV6-5
j_call: TRBJ1-6
cdr3_aa: CASSLSRQEHNSPLHF
cdr3_nt: TGTGCCAGCAGCCTCTCTCGACAGGAGCACAATTCACCCCTCCACTTT

clone_size: .
d_call: .
v_call: TRBV12-3/TRBV12-4
j_call: TRBJ2-7
cdr3_aa: CATSLVAFHEQYF
cdr3_nt: TGTGCCACCAGTTTAGTTGCGTTCCACGAGCAGTACTTC

clone_size: few
d_call: TRBD2
v_call: TRBV7-9
j_call: TRBJ2-5
cdr3_aa: CASSLRAREGLEQETQYF
cdr3_nt: TGTGCCAGCAGCTTACGTGCGAGGGAGGGACTAGAACAAGAGACCCAGTACTTC

clone_size: few
d_call: .
v_call: TRBV10-3
j_call: TRBJ1-2
cdr3_aa: CATGTLSGYTF
cdr3_nt: TGTGCCACCGGGACCCTGAGTGGCTACACCTTC

clone_size: .
d_call: TRBD1
v_call: TRBV7-2
j_call: TRBJ1-6
cdr3_aa: CASSQLLFWDSNNSPLHF
cdr3_nt: TGTGCCAGCAGTCAACTTCTCTTTTGGGACAGCAATAATTCACCCCTCCACTTT

clone_size: .
d_call: .
v_call: TRBV20-1
j_call: TRBJ2-7
cdr3_aa: CSARDGTYEQYF
cdr3_nt: TGCAGTGCTAGAGACGGAACCTACGAGCAGTACTTC

clone_size: many
d_call: .
v_call: TRBV12-3/TRBV12-4
j_call: TRBJ2-2
cdr3_aa: CASGTRASGGELFF
cdr3_nt: TGTGCCAGCGGTACCCGGGCCAGCGGCGGGGAGCTGTTTTTT

clone_size: many
d_call: .
v_call: TRBV19
j_call: TRBJ1-1
cdr3_aa: CASSIPPDMNTEAFF
cdr3_nt: TGTGCCAGTAGTATCCCCCCGGATATGAACACTGAAGCTTTCTTT